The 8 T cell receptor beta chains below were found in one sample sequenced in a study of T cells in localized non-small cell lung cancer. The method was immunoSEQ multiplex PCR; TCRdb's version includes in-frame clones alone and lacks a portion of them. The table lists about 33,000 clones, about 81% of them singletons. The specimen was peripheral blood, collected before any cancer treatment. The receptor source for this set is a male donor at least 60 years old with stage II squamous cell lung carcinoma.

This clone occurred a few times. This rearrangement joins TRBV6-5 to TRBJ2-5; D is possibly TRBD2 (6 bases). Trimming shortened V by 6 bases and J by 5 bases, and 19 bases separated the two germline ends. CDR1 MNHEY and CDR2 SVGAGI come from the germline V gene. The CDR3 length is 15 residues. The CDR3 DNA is TGTGCCAGCAGCTTCTTGGGGGGTAAACGGGAGACCCAGTACTTC. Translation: CASSFLGGKRETQYF.

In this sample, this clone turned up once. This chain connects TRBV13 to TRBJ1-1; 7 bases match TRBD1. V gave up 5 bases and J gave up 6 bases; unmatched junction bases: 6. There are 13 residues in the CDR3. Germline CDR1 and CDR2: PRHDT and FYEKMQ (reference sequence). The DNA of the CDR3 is TGTGCCAGCAGCCGACAGGGTAACCCTGAAGCTTTCTTT. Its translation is CASSRQGNPEAFF.

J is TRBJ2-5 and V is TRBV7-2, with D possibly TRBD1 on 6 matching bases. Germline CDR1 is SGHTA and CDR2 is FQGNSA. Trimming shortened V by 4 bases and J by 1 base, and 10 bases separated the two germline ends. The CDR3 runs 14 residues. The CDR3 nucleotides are TGTGCCAGCAGCTCCGCAGGGGCCCAAGAGACCCAGTACTTC. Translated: CASSSAGAQETQYF.

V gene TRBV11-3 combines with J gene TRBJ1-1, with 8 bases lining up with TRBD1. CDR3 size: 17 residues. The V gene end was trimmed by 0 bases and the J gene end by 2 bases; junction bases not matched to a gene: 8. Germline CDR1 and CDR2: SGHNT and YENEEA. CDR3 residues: CASSLEDRVRGNTEAFF. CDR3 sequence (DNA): TGTGCCAGCAGCTTAGAGGACAGGGTACGAGGTAACACTGAAGCTTTCTTT.

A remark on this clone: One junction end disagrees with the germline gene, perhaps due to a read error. The CDR3 here is CASSYSGREGSTIYF. Here the CDR3 DNA reads TGTGCCAGCAGTTACTCCGGCAGGGAAGGAAGCACCATATATTTT. The V gene is TRBV6-5, the J gene TRBJ1-3; D perhaps matches TRBD1 (5 bases). The germline V gene encodes CDR1 MNHEY and CDR2 SVGAGI. The CDR3 loop spans 15 amino acids.

The CDR3 DNA sequence: TGTGCCAGCAGCGGTTTACAGGGGGCGACAGGCTACACCTTC. Its translation is CASSGLQGATGYTF. The chain couples TRBV7-8 to TRBJ1-2, with 9 nucleotides matching TRBD1. CDR3 size: 14 residues. Trimming took 5 bases from V and 8 from J; bases not matched to a gene: 9. Germline CDR1 is SGHVS and CDR2 is FQNEAQ.

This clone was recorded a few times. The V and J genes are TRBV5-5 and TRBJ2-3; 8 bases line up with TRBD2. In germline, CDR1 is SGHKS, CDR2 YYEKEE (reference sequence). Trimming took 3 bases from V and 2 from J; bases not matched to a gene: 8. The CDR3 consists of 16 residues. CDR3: CASSSAGGKYTDTQYF. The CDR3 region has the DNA TGTGCCAGCAGCTCGGCGGGGGGAAAGTACACAGATACGCAGTATTTT.

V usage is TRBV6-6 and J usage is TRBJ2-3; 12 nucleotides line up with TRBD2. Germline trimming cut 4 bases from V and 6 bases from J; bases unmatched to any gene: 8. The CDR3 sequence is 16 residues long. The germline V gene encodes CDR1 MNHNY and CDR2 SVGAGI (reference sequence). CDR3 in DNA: TGTGCCAGCAGTTTTGGCTCTAGCGGGGGGGACGATACGCAGTATTTT. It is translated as CASSFGSSGGDDTQYF.